This TCR beta chain was observed in a study of identical twins. In the case of this clonotype: The antigen is unknown. Germline and junction disagree at one end, which may indicate a read error.

Whole-study findings and limits: The same donors were not followed; conclusions instead depended on cross-sectional statistical analysis. Researchers reported excess low generation probability among twin-shared out-of-frame alpha sequences. Fewer insertions were carried by abundant cord blood beta clonotypes, but none was seen in memory repertoires.

After template switching added a universal primer site, the resulting cDNA carried unique molecular identifiers. TCRdb itself ran the 5' RACE reads through MiXCR, one entry per CDR3 protein. The table records hundreds of thousands of distinct CDR3 sequences, over 8.5% of them present only once. This same sample was also part of a study on yellow fever vaccine responses in identical twins.

The source is a young woman in good health. Sequencing input: CD8+ T cells sorted from blood.

This chain's CDR3 is CASSLTTEQF. The CDR3 nucleotides read TGTGCCAGCAGCTTAACTACAGAACAGTTC. The rearrangement uses TRBV7-9 and TRBJ1-2; D remains ambiguous. The CDR3 length is 10 residues. CDR1 is SEHNR, CDR2 FQNEAQ, per germline (reference sequence).